This T cell receptor beta chain was recorded in a study of graft-versus-host responses after intestinal transplantation. Across the study: Anti-thymocyte globulin induction, then tacrolimus and steroids for two to four years, went to all recipients. Findings of the study overall: GvH clones were identified in recipient marrow, with some first appearing in ileum or blood.

Turning to this clone: What it binds is unknown.

The repertoire was sequenced with immunoSEQ multiplex PCR; TCRdb's copy has only in-frame clones and lacks some. The repertoire consists of around 96,000 clones, with 90% occurring once and the leading ten covering roughly 15%. Germline V lookup: CDR1 SGHTA, CDR2 FQGNSA. The junction had 1 base not matched to a gene; V was cut back by 2 bases and J by 0 bases. The CDR3 has 15 residues. J is TRBJ1-3 and V is TRBV7-2; 7 positions match TRBD1. The specimen comprised PBMCs, sampled about 450 days after intestinal transplant. This receptor was taken from a human patient who received an intestinal transplant, so some T cells may come from the graft donor. CDR3 DNA sequence: TGTGCCAGCAGCTTATCAGGGGGCTCTGGAAACACCATATATTTT. Translated, it gives CASSLSGGSGNTIYF.